This entry concerns a single TCR beta chain. Its antigen is unknown. Following 10 days of culture, CD4+ T cells were isolated. Two-dose vaccination with either BNT162b2 or mRNA-1273 was given to the participants. People in the vaccine group had not been infected with SARS-CoV-2 before, and their nucleocapsid antibodies were negative. Assay: immunoSEQ multiplex PCR; the TCRdb copy retains only in-frame clones and omits some. The repertoire has roughly 40,000 clones, about 67% of them found once; the top ten carry less than 9.5%. This CDR3 is 14 amino acids long. In germline, CDR1 is SQVTM, CDR2 ANQGSEA. V was cut by 6 bases and J by 3 bases, with 17 bases left in between. This sample stems from a study of vaccination effects on CD4 cells after COVID-19.

V usage is TRBV29-1 and J usage is TRBJ1-1, with D perhaps TRBD1 (6 bases). This receptor was taken from a human donor who received a COVID-19 vaccine. The source material was CD4+ T cells from PBMCs cultured without peptide, sampled after COVID-19 vaccination. Here the CDR3 reads CSVRIRGGDTEAFF. DNA of the CDR3: TGCAGCGTACGAATCAGGGGAGGGGACACTGAAGCTTTCTTT.